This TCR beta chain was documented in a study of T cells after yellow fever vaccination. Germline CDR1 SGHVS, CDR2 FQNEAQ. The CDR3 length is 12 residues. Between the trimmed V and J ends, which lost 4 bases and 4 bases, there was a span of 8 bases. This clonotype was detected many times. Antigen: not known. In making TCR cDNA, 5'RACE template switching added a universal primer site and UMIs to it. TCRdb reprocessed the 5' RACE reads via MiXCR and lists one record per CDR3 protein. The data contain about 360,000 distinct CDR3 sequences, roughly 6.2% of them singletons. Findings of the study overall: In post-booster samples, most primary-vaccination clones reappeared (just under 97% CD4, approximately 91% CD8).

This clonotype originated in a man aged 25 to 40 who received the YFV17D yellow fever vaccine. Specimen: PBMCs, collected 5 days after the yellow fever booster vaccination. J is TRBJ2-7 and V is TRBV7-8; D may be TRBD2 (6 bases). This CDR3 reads CASSSGVYEQYF. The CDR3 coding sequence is TGTGCCAGCAGCTCGGGAGTTTACGAGCAGTACTTC.